Listed below are T cell receptor beta chains from one sample, sequenced in a study of blood T cell repertoires in COVID-19. Clones were read by immunoSEQ multiplex PCR, and TCRdb kept only the in-frame ones, dropping some. The sample carries 250,000 or so clones, around 86% recorded once. Sequencing input: peripheral blood. These TCRs come from a man aged 25-45 years who had recovered from COVID-19. Each CDR3 is given with its conserved first and last residue. The order of the fields is D gene, J gene, CDR3 length, clone size, V gene, CDR3 protein, CDR3 DNA. The D gene is left open where the match is weak. The size of a clone is reported for some rows only, either as once, few or many, or as a class for expanded clones.

>TRBD2|TRBJ2-3|17|-|TRBV4-1
CASSPSGLDRSTDTQYF
TGCGCCAGCAGCCCGAGCGGACTAGACCGAAGCACAGATACGCAGTATTTT
>-|TRBJ2-1|14|-|TRBV4-1
CASSQGGPYNEQFF
TGCGCCAGCAGCCAGGGGGGGCCCTACAATGAGCAGTTCTTC
>-|TRBJ2-7|15|once|TRBV6-5
CASSYYVGDSYEQYF
TGTGCCAGCAGTTACTATGTAGGGGACTCCTACGAGCAGTACTTC
>-|TRBJ1-1|13|-|TRBV19
CASSPQRDTEAFF
TGTGCCAGTAGTCCCCAGAGGGACACTGAAGCTTTCTTT
>-|TRBJ2-5|11|-|TRBV19
CASSIKETQYF
TGTGCCAGTAGTATTAAAGAGACCCAGTACTTC
>-|TRBJ1-2|13|-|TRBV6-1
CASSEGVSYGYTF
TGTGCCAGCAGTGAAGGCGTCTCCTATGGCTACACCTTC
>-|TRBJ1-5|15|few|TRBV28
CASSLRDAGYQPQHF
TGTGCCAGCAGTCTCCGGGACGCGGGATATCAGCCCCAGCATTTT
>-|TRBJ2-5|14|-|TRBV6-5
CASVGQGPKETQYF
TGTGCCAGCGTTGGTCAGGGGCCTAAAGAGACCCAGTACTTC
>-|TRBJ2-5|14|-|TRBV7-9
CASSPDRSQETQYF
TGTGCCAGCAGCCCTGACAGGAGCCAAGAGACCCAGTACTTC
>-|TRBJ1-5|15|-|TRBV9
CASSVGDGGFEPQHF
TGTGCCAGCAGCGTAGGTGACGGCGGGTTTGAGCCCCAGCATTTT
>-|TRBJ2-7|17|many|TRBV7-9
CASSPQPGQGIVYEQYF
TGTGCCAGCAGCCCGCAACCGGGACAAGGAATCGTTTACGAGCAGTACTTC
>-|TRBJ1-1|14|-|TRBV5-6
CASSLGQSNTEAFF
TGTGCCAGCAGCTTGGGACAGTCGAACACTGAAGCTTTCTTT
>-|TRBJ2-1|12|-|TRBV29-1
CSVEVSAVEQFF
TGCAGCGTTGAAGTATCAGCGGTTGAGCAGTTCTTC
>-|TRBJ1-1|13|-|TRBV5-1
CASSSQENTEAFF
TGCGCCAGCAGCTCTCAGGAGAACACTGAAGCTTTCTTT
>-|TRBJ1-3|15|once|TRBV6-1
CASSEFIVSGNTIYF
TGTGCCAGCAGTGAATTTATTGTCTCTGGAAACACCATATATTTT
>-|TRBJ2-2|14|-|TRBV3-1/TRBV3-2
CASRSGGNTGELFF
TGTGCCAGCAGGTCCGGGGGGAACACCGGGGAGCTGTTTTTT
>TRBD1|TRBJ1-2|14|once|TRBV5-1
CASSPRQGSYGYTF
TGCGCCAGCAGCCCACGACAGGGCAGCTATGGCTACACCTTC
>TRBD1|TRBJ1-5|15|-|TRBV6-6
CASSSGTGSNQPQHF
TGTGCCAGCAGTTCCGGGACAGGTAGCAATCAGCCCCAGCATTTT
>-|TRBJ2-1|11|-|TRBV20-1
CSAILGNEQFF
TGCAGTGCTATACTAGGCAATGAGCAGTTCTTC